These 11 T cell receptor beta chains share one sample of origin, sequenced in a study of tumor-infiltrating lymphocytes in primary liver carcinoma. With a constant-region primer, TCR beta cDNA was made from approximately 520 ng of total RNA. What produced the TCR beta libraries was three nested multiplex PCR rounds using slightly modified ARM-PCR. Primers for the first two PCR rounds were TRBV1-TRBV30 forward primers and a C-beta reverse primer (roughly 10 cycles per round). TCRdb re-called the multiplex PCR reads with MiXCR, one entry per CDR3 protein. The repertoire includes about 74,000 distinct CDR3 sequences, roughly 69% of them detected once, and about 30% sits in the top ten. Bulk tissue was left unsorted, and RNA and DNA were co-extracted from about 19-30 mg of it. Sequencing was done on a sample of liver tumor tissue from sampling region 4. Subset noted: tumor region T4, right-lateral pole. The source of these receptors is a middle-aged man with primary liver carcinoma and hepatitis B virus infection.

Of note for this clonotype: One junction end disagrees with the germline gene, perhaps due to a read error. The V and J genes are TRBV5-1 and TRBJ2-3, with TRBD1 identical over 9 bases. This CDR3 contains 13 residues. Germline lookup yields CDR1 SGHRS and CDR2 YFSETQ. As DNA, the CDR3 is TGCGACAGCAGGGAACAGGGGGCAAAGACCCAGTATTTT. This codes for CDSREQGAKTQYF.

This clonotype was counted a single time. The chain couples TRBV28 to TRBJ1-6; no definite D call. This CDR3 has 12 residues. Per germline, CDR1 MDHEN and CDR2 SYDVKM. V lost 7 bases to trimming and J lost 7 bases, with 8 bases between them. This CDR3 reads CASTFANSPLHF. CDR3 DNA: TGTGCCAGCACTTTTGCGAATTCACCCCTCCACTTT.

This clonotype showed up many times. The V and J genes are TRBV5-4 and TRBJ2-7, with D tentatively TRBD2 (6 bases). The germline V gene encodes CDR1 SGHNT and CDR2 YYREEE (reference sequence). The V end lost 6 bases, the J end lost 6 bases, and 19 bases lay between the germline ends. This CDR3 is built from 14 residues. For the CDR3, the DNA is TGTGCCAGCACTTCGGGGGACCCCTCGGGCGAGCAGTACTTC. The encoded protein is CASTSGDPSGEQYF. Looking up the rest from reference TRBV5-4 and TRBJ2-7 gives the full variable domain: ETGVTQSPTHLIKTRGQQVTLRCSSQSGHNTVSWYQQALGQGPQFIFQYYREEENGRGNFPPRFSGLQFPNYSSELNVNALELDDSALYLCASTSGDPSGEQYFGPGTRLTVT.

The gene calls are TRBV21-1 and TRBJ2-7; the D call in the table, TRBD1, was not verified against the DNA. TRBV21-1 represents a pseudogene. CDR3 length: 15 amino acids. The CDR3 DNA follows: TGTGCCAGCAGCGGTAGGACAGGGCCCCCCTACGAGCAGTACTTC. Its protein product is CASSGRTGPPYEQYF.

CDR3 nucleotides: TGCGCCAGCAGCTTAAGTACAGGGGTCTCGCCCCTCCACTTT. Its translation is CASSLSTGVSPLHF. This chain joins TRBV5-1 and TRBJ1-6; 7 bases line up with TRBD1. Looked up from germline, CDR1 is SGHRS and CDR2 is YFSETQ. The ends lost 2 bases at V and 13 bases at J; junction bases unmatched: 9. The CDR3 covers 14 residues.

Turning to this clonotype: Given the absence of the conserved phenylalanine or tryptophan at the CDR3 end, a read error is likely. The chain links TRBV10-3 to TRBJ2-2; D is possibly TRBD2 (6 bases). The CDR3 contains 13 residues. Germline V gene data show CDR1 as ENHRY and CDR2 as SYGVKD. The ends were cut back, 5 bases at V and 7 bases at J, with 11 bases in the middle. CDR3 in amino acids: CAISPTEGGELFL. The CDR3 DNA reads TGTGCCATCAGTCCGACGGAGGGCGGGGAGCTGTTTCTT.

This clonotype was counted at least ten times. J is TRBJ2-1 and V is TRBV29-1; 13 nucleotides line up with TRBD2. With V trimmed by 6 bases and J by 9 bases, 5 bases remained unmatched. The germline gives CDR1 SQVTM, CDR2 ANQGSEA. The CDR3 has 13 residues. CDR3 residues: CSVRLAGGGEQFF. CDR3 coding DNA: TGCAGCGTCCGACTAGCGGGAGGCGGTGAGCAGTTCTTC.

In DNA, the CDR3 is TGTGCCATCAGTGGAGTCTTCAGCGGGAAACATTACGAGCAGTACTTC. Protein sequence: CAISGVFSGKHYEQYF. The rearrangement uses TRBV10-3 and TRBJ2-7; 7 nucleotides line up with TRBD2. Per the germline V gene, CDR1 is ENHRY and CDR2 is SYGVKD. The length of the CDR3 is 16 residues. V lost 4 bases, J lost 4 bases, and 13 bases stayed unmatched.

As to this clonotype: One end of the junction fails to match germline, which may point to a read error. This chain uses TRBV12-3 or TRBV12-4 with TRBJ1-6; the D is unclear. This CDR3 contains 15 residues. In nucleotides, the CDR3 is TGTGCCAGCACCTTGGGTCCGGTAACGGAGTCTCCCCTCCGCTTT. Its protein is CASTLGPVTESPLRF.

This clonotype was counted only a few times. The CDR3 reads CATSDLAGGSTDTQYF. Here the CDR3 DNA reads TGTGCCACCAGTGATTTGGCGGGAGGGTCAACAGATACGCAGTATTTT. The chain recombines TRBV24-1 with TRBJ2-3, with 9 positions matching TRBD2. The CDR3 totals 16 residues. The germline gives CDR1 KGHDR, CDR2 SFDVKD. V lost 0 bases to trimming and J lost 3 bases; unmatched junction nucleotides: 3.

In regard to this clonotype: The CDR3 ends on some other residue instead of the conserved phenylalanine or tryptophan, so this is likely a read error. The chain employs TRBV7-9 and TRBJ2-2; D might be TRBD2 (6 bases). The CDR3 has 15 residues. Germline-derived CDR1 and CDR2 are SEHNR and FQNEAQ (reference sequence). The CDR3 DNA is TGTACCAGCAGCTTGGGCGGGGCTACTACCGGGGAGCTGTTTTTA. It is translated as CTSSLGGATTGELFL.